This T cell receptor (beta chain) is from a study of CD8 T cells in ankylosing spondylitis. Study findings and constraints: Disease-linked clones proved CD8+ and comparatively uncommon in peripheral blood. Several highly homologous variants made up a TCR beta motif, and this motif appeared characteristic of ankylosing spondylitis blood. Disease-linked clones reportedly concentrated significantly in matched ankylosing spondylitis synovial fluid. Some motif variants were previously reported in reactive arthritis synovial fluid and blood.

MiXCR was run by TCRdb on the 5' RACE reads, yielding one entry per CDR3 protein. The data hold 200,000 to 250,000 distinct CDR3 sequences, with around 20% observed a single time. This CDR3 spans 15 amino acids. The trim removed 4 bases at V and 3 bases at J, leaving 7 bases unmatched. Details on this clonotype: What it recognizes is unknown.

Specimen: blood, either unsorted or a sorted T cell fraction (not recorded which). The TCR originated in a male donor with ankylosing spondylitis. The genes are TRBV12-3 or TRBV12-4 and TRBJ2-7; 9 nucleotides line up with TRBD1. CDR3 coding DNA: TGTGCCAGCAGTTGGGGGACAGGGTGGGACTACGAGCAGTACTTC. Its protein product is CASSWGTGWDYEQYF.